This TCR beta chain is from a study of cytomegalovirus exposure and HLA in healthy donors. Study-level points and caveats: DRB1 showed the most TCR associations and HLA-C the fewest in a later analysis, as rates varied by HLA locus. Most TCR beta V segments were productive about 90% or about 30% of the time in an earlier analysis.

Details on this clone: Its antigen is not identified.

60 Vbeta and 13 Jbeta primers were used in PCR. The repertoire was sequenced with immunoSEQ multiplex PCR; TCRdb's copy has only in-frame clones and lacks some. The sample yields about 54,000 clones, approximately 81% seen once. Sequenced sample: PBMCs. The sequence derives from a woman between 18 and 29 years old in good health and CMV-seronegative.

CDR3 in amino acids: CASSQGRGYPYEQYF. DNA for the CDR3: TGTGCCAGCAGCCAAGGTCGCGGCTACCCCTACGAGCAGTACTTC. The chain is built from TRBV14 and TRBJ2-7, with D unresolved. The CDR3 totals 15 residues. The germline V gene has CDR1 SGHDN and CDR2 FVKESK. The ends were cut back, 1 base at V and 2 bases at J, with 12 bases in the middle.